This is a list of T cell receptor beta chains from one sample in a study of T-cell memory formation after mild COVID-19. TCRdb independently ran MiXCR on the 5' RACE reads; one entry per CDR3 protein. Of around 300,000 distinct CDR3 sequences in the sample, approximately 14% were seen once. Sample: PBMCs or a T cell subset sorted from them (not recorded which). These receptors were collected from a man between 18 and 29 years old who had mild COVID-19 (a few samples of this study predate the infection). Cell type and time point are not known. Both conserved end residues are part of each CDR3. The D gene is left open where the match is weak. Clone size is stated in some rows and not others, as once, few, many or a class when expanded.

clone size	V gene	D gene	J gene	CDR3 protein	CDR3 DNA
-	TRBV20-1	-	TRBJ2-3	CSARDQGSTDTQYF	TGCAGTGCTAGAGACCAGGGCAGCACAGATACGCAGTATTTT
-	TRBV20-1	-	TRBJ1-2	CSAREQGNYGYTF	TGCAGTGCTCGGGAACAGGGTAACTATGGCTACACCTTC
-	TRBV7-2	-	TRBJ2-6	CASSLRGASAGANVLTF	TGTGCCAGCAGCTTACGGGGGGCCTCCGCTGGGGCCAACGTCCTGACTTTC
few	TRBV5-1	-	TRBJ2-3	CASSLWVGADTQYF	TGCGCCAGCAGCTTGTGGGTCGGGGCAGATACGCAGTATTTT
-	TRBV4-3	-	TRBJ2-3	CASSRFTTGTTDTQYF	TGCGCCAGCAGCCGATTCACCACAGGGACGACAGATACGCAGTATTTT
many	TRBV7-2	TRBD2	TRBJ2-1	CASSSGGYNEQFF	TGTGCCAGCAGCTCCGGGGGGTACAATGAGCAGTTCTTC
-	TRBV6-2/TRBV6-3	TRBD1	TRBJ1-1	CASTTGAVTEAFF	TGTGCCAGCACAACAGGGGCGGTCACTGAAGCTTTCTTT
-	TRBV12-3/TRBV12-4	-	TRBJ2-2	CASSLSGAGELFF	TGTGCCAGCAGTTTATCAGGGGCCGGGGAGCTGTTTTTT
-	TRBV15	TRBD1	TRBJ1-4	CATSAGTGQEKLFF	TGTGCCACCAGCGCCGGGACAGGGCAAGAAAAACTGTTTTTT
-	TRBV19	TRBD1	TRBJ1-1	CASSRDRSGAEAFF	TGTGCCAGTAGTCGGGACAGGTCAGGCGCTGAAGCTTTCTTT
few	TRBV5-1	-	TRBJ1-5	CASSPNTGREQPQHF	TGCGCCAGCAGCCCGAATACAGGGAGAGAACAGCCCCAGCATTTT
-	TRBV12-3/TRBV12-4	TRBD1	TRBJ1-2	CASTLTGARNYGYTF	TGTGCCAGCACCTTAACAGGGGCACGCAACTATGGCTACACCTTC
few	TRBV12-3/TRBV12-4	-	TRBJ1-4	CASSSLGPTGEKLFF	TGTGCCAGCAGTTCCTTGGGCCCCACAGGGGAAAAACTGTTTTTT
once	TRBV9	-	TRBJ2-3	CASSVEGSIAGGAQYF	TGTGCCAGCAGCGTAGAAGGGTCTATTGCAGGGGGGGCGCAGTATTTT
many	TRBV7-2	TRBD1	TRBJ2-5	CASSSYRGRMAQYF	TGTGCCAGCAGCTCATACAGGGGGCGCATGGCCCAGTACTTC
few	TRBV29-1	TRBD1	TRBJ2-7	CSVEVGDRGSYEQYF	TGCAGCGTTGAAGTCGGGGACAGGGGCTCCTACGAGCAGTACTTC
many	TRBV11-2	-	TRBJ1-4	CASSPALAEKLFF	TGTGCCAGCAGCCCCGCGTTGGCTGAAAAACTGTTTTTT
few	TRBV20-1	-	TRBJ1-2	CSASEGQKLYGYTF	TGCAGTGCTAGTGAAGGACAGAAGCTCTATGGCTACACCTTC
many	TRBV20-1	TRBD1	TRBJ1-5	CSARDRRQGYSTYLHQPQHF	TGCAGTGCTAGAGATCGCCGACAGGGGTATTCAACCTATCTTCATCAGCCCCAGCATTTT
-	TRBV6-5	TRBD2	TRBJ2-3	CASSSPRTSGGASDTQYF	TGTGCCAGCAGTTCACCCCGGACTAGCGGGGGGGCCAGTGATACGCAGTATTTT
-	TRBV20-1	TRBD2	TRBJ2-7	CSAKAGGTFEQYF	TGCAGTGCTAAAGCGGGGGGGACGTTCGAGCAGTACTTC
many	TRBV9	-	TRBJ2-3	CASSVVGSTDTQYF	TGTGCCAGCAGCGTAGTCGGTAGCACAGATACGCAGTATTTT
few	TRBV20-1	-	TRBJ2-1	CSARDPFSSYNEQFF	TGCAGTGCTAGGGACCCATTTAGCTCCTACAATGAGCAGTTCTTC
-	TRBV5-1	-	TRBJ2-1	CASSLAIAREQFF	TGCGCCAGCAGCTTGGCGATCGCTCGTGAGCAGTTCTTC
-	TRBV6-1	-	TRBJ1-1	CASSPASSAGTEAFF	TGTGCCAGCAGTCCCGCCAGTTCCGCGGGGACTGAAGCTTTCTTT
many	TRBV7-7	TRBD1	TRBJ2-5	CASSSTGAGETQYF	TGTGCCAGCAGCTCGACAGGGGCAGGGGAGACCCAGTACTTC
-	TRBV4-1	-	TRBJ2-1	CASSQGLAINEQFF	TGCGCCAGCAGCCAAGGGCTAGCTATCAATGAGCAGTTCTTC
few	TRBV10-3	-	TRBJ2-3	CAISGGTDTQYF	TGTGCCATAAGTGGGGGTACAGATACGCAGTATTTT
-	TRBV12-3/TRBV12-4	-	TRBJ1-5	CASTTGRGQPQHF	TGTGCCAGCACCACAGGGAGGGGTCAGCCCCAGCATTTT
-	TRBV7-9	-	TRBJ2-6	CASSPAEGSGANVLTF	TGTGCCAGCAGCCCCGCCGAGGGGTCTGGGGCCAACGTCCTGACTTTC
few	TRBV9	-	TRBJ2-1	CASSVTPDNEQFF	TGTGCCAGCAGCGTAACCCCAGACAATGAGCAGTTCTTC
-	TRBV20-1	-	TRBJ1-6	CSANPSGPNSPLHF	TGCAGTGCTAATCCCTCGGGCCCTAATTCACCCCTCCACTTT
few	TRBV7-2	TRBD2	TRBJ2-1	CASSFAGGSYNEQFF	TGTGCCAGCAGCTTCGCCGGGGGGTCATACAATGAGCAGTTCTTC
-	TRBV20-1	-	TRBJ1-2	CSAPNYGYTF	TGCAGTGCTCCGAACTATGGCTACACCTTC
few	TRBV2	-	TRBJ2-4	CASRETQGQEPKNIQYF	TGTGCCAGCAGAGAAACTCAGGGACAAGAACCCAAAAACATTCAGTACTTC
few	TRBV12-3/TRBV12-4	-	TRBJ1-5	CASSLGQVLQPQHF	TGTGCCAGCAGTTTAGGACAAGTACTTCAGCCCCAGCATTTT
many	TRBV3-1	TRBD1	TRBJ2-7	CASSGTTGATYEQYF	TGTGCCAGCAGCGGAACGACAGGGGCGACCTACGAGCAGTACTTC
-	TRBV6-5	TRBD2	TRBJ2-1	CASSYSASGGHEQFF	TGTGCCAGCAGTTACTCAGCCAGCGGGGGCCATGAGCAGTTCTTC
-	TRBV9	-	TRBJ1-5	CASSEGVLGQPQHF	TGTGCCAGCAGCGAAGGGGTCCTGGGCCAGCCCCAGCATTTT
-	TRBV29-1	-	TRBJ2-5	CSVEEQGQTQYF	TGCAGCGTTGAAGAGCAGGGGCAGACCCAGTACTTC
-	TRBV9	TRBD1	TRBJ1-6	CASSVQGQIDSPLHF	TGTGCCAGCAGCGTTCAGGGACAGATTGATTCACCCCTCCACTTT
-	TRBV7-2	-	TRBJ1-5	CASSGGPNQPQHF	TGTGCCAGCAGTGGCGGGCCAAATCAGCCCCAGCATTTT
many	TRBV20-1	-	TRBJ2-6	CSARISGANVLTF	TGCAGTGCTAGGATTTCTGGGGCCAACGTCCTGACTTTC